This TCR beta chain stems from a study of T cells in Graves' hyperthyroidism and ophthalmopathy. Study-level points and caveats: Among clonotypes expanded in thyroid above 0.001, most were also found in blood.

Trimming removed 1 base at V and 7 bases at J, with 25 bases between. Germline-derived CDR1 and CDR2 are LGHNA and YSLEER. This CDR3 has 18 amino acids. From more than 8 ml of fresh peripheral blood, PBMCs were isolated. This clonotype has more than one count but fewer than ten. Its specificity is unknown. The source material, RNA transcripts, was used to amplify TCR beta CDR3 regions. TCR CDR3 regions were first amplified by RT-PCR with HTBI primers. In TCRdb, the multiplex PCR reads were re-called with MiXCR into one record per CDR3 protein. The profile covers roughly 660,000 distinct CDR3 sequences, with 15% to 20% appearing a single time and around 15% taken by the ten largest.

V and J are TRBV4-3 and TRBJ1-2; D perhaps matches TRBD1 (6 bases). The receptor was isolated from a man aged 45 to 65 with Graves' hyperthyroidism. The specimen was blood. The CDR3 coding sequence is TGCGCCAGCAGCCAAGCCTCCAGCGGGGGACATACTTTAACTGGCTACACCTTC. This sequence encodes CASSQASSGGHTLTGYTF.